The 13 T cell receptor beta chains below come from one sample, sequenced in a study of Graves' ophthalmopathy and Graves' hyperthyroidism. Transcripts of RNA were the source for amplifying TCR beta CDR3 regions. Second-round multiplex PCR came after a first-round RT-PCR that employed HTBI primers. TCRdb re-analysed the multiplex PCR reads in MiXCR, keeping a single row per CDR3 protein. Here the sample spans about 700,000 distinct CDR3 sequences, more than 40% being singletons. Source material: peripheral blood. The receptors were sampled from an adult man with Graves' ophthalmopathy.

The V gene is TRBV10-3, the J gene TRBJ1-3; 8 positions agree with TRBD1. V was clipped by 10 bases and J by 4 bases; unmatched bases: 12. This CDR3 is 15 amino acids long. The germline CDR1 and CDR2 sequences are ENHRY and SYGVKD. CDR3 nucleotide sequence: TGTGCCACCCAGCCCGACAGGGGAGGAGGAAACACCATATATTTT. Amino acids: CATQPDRGGGNTIYF.

This clonotype showed up many times. The chain carries TRBV7-2 and TRBJ1-1, with D unclear. V lost 4 bases, J lost 0 bases, and 12 bases lay in between. This CDR3 contains 15 residues. The germline V gene has CDR1 SGHTA and CDR2 FQGNSA. The CDR3 is CASSSHSVLNTEAFF. The DNA for the CDR3 is TGTGCCAGCAGCTCCCACAGTGTCCTGAACACTGAAGCTTTCTTT.

Ten or more counts support this clonotype. The rearrangement uses TRBV29-1 and TRBJ2-5, with TRBD2 matching over 7 bases. V lost 5 bases and J lost 4; bases outside the gene matches: 10. The CDR3 has 14 amino acids. Germline V gives CDR1 SQVTM, CDR2 ANQGSEA. The CDR3 region is CSVSTGGWIETQYF. CDR3 DNA: TGCAGCGTTTCTACGGGGGGATGGATAGAGACCCAGTACTTC.

The chain links TRBV10-3 to TRBJ1-2; D perhaps matches TRBD1 (5 bases). Germline V lookup: CDR1 ENHRY, CDR2 SYGVKD. CDR3 size: 15 residues. The V gene lost 5 bases and the J gene lost 1 base, with 14 bases spanning the gap. DNA for the CDR3: TGTGCCATCAGTACCGATGGGGCGGTTAACTATGGCTACACCTTC. Protein: CAISTDGAVNYGYTF.

In this sample, this clonotype turned up many times. The chain uses TRBV10-3 and TRBJ2-7; TRBD2 aligns across 7 bases. Germline CDR1 reads ENHRY; CDR2 reads SYGVKD. V trimming: 10 bases; J trimming: 3 bases; junction bases outside the gene matches: 9. The CDR3 spans 13 residues. This chain's CDR3 is CASNAGGIYEQYF. The CDR3 bases are TGTGCCAGCAACGCCGGGGGGATCTACGAGCAGTACTTC.

The CDR3 DNA reads TGTGCCAGCAGTTTACAGGGAGGATTGTTCTATGGCTACACCTTC. Protein sequence: CASSLQGGLFYGYTF. The chain couples TRBV27 to TRBJ1-2, with a weak D call TRBD1 (5 bases). CDR3 length: 15 residues. Trimming pared 2 bases from V and 4 bases from J, leaving 14 bases between. In germline, CDR1 is MNHEY, CDR2 SMNVEV (reference sequence).

The chain employs TRBV7-9 and TRBJ2-3, with D perhaps matching TRBD1 (5 bases). CDR3 size: 14 residues. Trimming left V 3 bases short and J 5 bases short, with 12 bases between. Germline-derived CDR1 and CDR2 are SEHNR and FQNEAQ (reference sequence). CDR3 amino acids: CASSFARAGDTQYF. CDR3 DNA: TGTGCCAGCAGCTTCGCCAGGGCCGGAGATACGCAGTATTTT.

The chain joins TRBV6-5 to TRBJ2-2; TRBD2 matches at 7 bases. The germline gives CDR1 MNHEY, CDR2 SVGAGI. Losses at the gene ends were 2 bases for V and 2 bases for J; bases not matched to a gene: 5. The CDR3 covers 16 residues. The CDR3, as DNA: TGTGCCAGCAGTTACAGCGGGACGGTTAACACCGGGGAGCTGTTTTTT. The encoded protein is CASSYSGTVNTGELFF.

The chain is built from TRBV9 and TRBJ1-1; D is unresolved. Germline values: CDR1 SGDLS, CDR2 YYNGEE. The CDR3 loop spans 16 amino acids. The V and J ends lost 5 bases and 1 base respectively, with 18 bases between them. The chain's CDR3 is CASSLSFGVRNTEAFF. CDR3 in DNA: TGTGCCAGCAGTTTAAGTTTTGGGGTCCGGAACACTGAAGCTTTCTTT.

In this sample, this clonotype turned up once. The chain carries TRBV25-1 and TRBJ1-2; a weak D match, TRBD1 (6 bases). V lost 2 bases to trimming and J lost 4 bases, with 11 bases between them. The CDR3 covers 14 residues. Germline values: CDR1 MGHDK, CDR2 SYGVNS. The DNA for the CDR3 is TGTGCCAGCAGTGAACAGGGGCAGCTCTATGGCTACACCTTC. Its translation: CASSEQGQLYGYTF.

Concerning this clonotype: Because the CDR3 is missing its conserved closing phenylalanine or tryptophan, this is likely a read error. The limits of the CDR3 on the DNA are not certain, so only TCRdb's listed CDR3 is given. The chain has TRBV10-3 and TRBJ2-6; TRBD1 was called by the table and not checked on the DNA. The germline CDR1 and CDR2 sequences are ENHRY and SYGVKD. The CDR3 region is 10 residues in length, termini included. CDR3 residues: CAISESGHQT.

This clonotype was seen ten or more times. The J gene is TRBJ1-1, the V gene TRBV4-1; 8 nucleotides match TRBD1. With 6 bases clipped from V and 3 bases from J, the junction kept 12 bases outside the gene matches. Germline V gives CDR1 MGHRA, CDR2 YSYEKL. This CDR3 is built from 16 residues. CDR3: CASRASMGQADTEAFF. In DNA form, the CDR3 reads TGCGCCAGCAGAGCGAGTATGGGACAGGCAGACACTGAAGCTTTCTTT.

This clonotype was counted at least ten times. V gene TRBV2 combines with J gene TRBJ1-1, with D unresolved. Germline values: CDR1 SNHLY, CDR2 FYNNEI. The CDR3 length is 12 residues. The V end was cut by 6 bases, the J end by 8 bases, with 13 bases between. CDR3 amino acids: CASRREAPEAFF. The CDR3 region has the DNA TGTGCCAGCAGGAGGGAGGCGCCGGAAGCTTTCTTT.